The source of this TCR beta chain is a study of CD8+ T cells in alopecia areata. Study results and caveats: Sequencing of scalp tissue also captures the resident alphabeta T cells of normal skin.

Investigators isolated RNA and reverse transcribed it into cDNA to act as the sequencing template. Sequenced by immunoSEQ multiplex PCR; TCRdb stores in-frame clones only, minus some. The sample includes 150,000 to 200,000 clones, 50% to 70% of them seen just once. Documented treatment: oral pan-JAK inhibitor, 5-10 mg twice daily. Notes on this clone: Its antigen remains unidentified.

This sequence was found in a human donor with alopecia areata. Material: CD4+ T cells sorted from blood, obtained between weeks 47 and 50, from a patient treated with tofacitinib.

The DNA of the CDR3 is TGCAGCGTTGCTCCTAGGAGTCGGGCCAATGAGCAGTTCTTC. This gives the protein CSVAPRSRANEQFF. V gene TRBV29-1 combines with J gene TRBJ2-1, with D hard to call. Trimming cost V 4 bases and J 6 bases, with 16 bases left between them. CDR3 length: 14 amino acids. Germline V gives CDR1 SQVTM, CDR2 ANQGSEA.